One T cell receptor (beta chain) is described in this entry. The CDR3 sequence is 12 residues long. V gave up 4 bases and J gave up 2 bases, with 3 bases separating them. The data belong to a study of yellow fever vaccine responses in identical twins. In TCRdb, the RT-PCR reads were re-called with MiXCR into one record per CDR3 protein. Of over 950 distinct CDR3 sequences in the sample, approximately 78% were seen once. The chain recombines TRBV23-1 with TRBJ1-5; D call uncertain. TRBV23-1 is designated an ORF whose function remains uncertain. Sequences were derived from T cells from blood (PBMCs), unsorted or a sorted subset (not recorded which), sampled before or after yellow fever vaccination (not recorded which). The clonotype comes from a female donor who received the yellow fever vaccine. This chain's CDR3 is CASSRGNQPQHF. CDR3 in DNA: TGCGCCAGCAGTCGCGGCAATCAGCCCCAGCATTTT.